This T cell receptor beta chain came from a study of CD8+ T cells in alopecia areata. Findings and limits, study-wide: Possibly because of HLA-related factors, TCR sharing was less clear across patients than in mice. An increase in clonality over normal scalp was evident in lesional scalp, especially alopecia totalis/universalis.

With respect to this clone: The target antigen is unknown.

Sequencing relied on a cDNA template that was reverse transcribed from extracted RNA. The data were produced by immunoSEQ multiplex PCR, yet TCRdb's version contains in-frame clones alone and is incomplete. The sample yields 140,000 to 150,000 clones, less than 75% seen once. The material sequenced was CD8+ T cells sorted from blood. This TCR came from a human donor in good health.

The CDR3: CASAETGGAGAEQYF. The CDR3 bases are TGCGCCAGCGCGGAGACAGGGGGCGCGGGAGCCGAGCAGTACTTC. The gene calls are TRBV5-1 and TRBJ2-7, with 10 bases matching TRBD1. Germline V gives CDR1 SGHRS, CDR2 YFSETQ. The CDR3 contains 15 residues. After removal of 7 bases from V and 6 bases from J, the junction contained 13 bases not matched to a gene.